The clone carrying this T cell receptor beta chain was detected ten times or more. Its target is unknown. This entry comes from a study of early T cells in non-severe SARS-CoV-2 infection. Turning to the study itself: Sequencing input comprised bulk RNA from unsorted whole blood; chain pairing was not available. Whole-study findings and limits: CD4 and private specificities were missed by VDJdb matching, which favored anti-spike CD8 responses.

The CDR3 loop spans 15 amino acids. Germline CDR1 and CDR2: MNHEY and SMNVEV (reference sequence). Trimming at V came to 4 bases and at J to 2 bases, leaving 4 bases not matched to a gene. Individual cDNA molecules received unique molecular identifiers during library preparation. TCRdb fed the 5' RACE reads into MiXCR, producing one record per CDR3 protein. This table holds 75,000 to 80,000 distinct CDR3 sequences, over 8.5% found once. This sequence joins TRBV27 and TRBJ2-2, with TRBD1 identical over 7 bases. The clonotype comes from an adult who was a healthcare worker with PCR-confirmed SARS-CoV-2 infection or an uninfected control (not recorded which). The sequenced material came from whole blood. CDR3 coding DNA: TGTGCCAGCAGTTGGACAGGAATAAACACCGGGGAGCTGTTTTTT. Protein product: CASSWTGINTGELFF.